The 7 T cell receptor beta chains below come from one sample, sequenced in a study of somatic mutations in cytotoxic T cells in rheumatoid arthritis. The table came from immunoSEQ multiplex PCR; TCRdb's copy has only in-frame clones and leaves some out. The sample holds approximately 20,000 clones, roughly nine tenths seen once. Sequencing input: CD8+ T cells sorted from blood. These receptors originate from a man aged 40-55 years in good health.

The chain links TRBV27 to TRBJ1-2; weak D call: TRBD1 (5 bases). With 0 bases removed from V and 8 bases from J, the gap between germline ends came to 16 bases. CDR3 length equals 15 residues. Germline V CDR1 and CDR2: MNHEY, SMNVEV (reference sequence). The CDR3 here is CASSLSGQGKEGYTF. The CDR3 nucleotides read TGTGCCAGCAGTTTATCGGGGCAGGGAAAGGAGGGCTACACCTTC.

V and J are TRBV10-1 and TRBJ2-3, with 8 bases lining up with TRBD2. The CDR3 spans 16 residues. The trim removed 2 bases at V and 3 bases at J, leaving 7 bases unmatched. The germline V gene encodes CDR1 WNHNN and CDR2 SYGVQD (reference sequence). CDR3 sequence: CASSENPGGRTDTQYF. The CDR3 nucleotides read TGCGCCAGCAGTGAGAATCCAGGCGGGAGGACAGATACGCAGTATTTT.

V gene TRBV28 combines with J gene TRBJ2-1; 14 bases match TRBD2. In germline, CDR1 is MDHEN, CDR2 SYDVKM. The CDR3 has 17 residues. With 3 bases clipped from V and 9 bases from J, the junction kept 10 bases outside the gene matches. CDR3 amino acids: CASSLVRGLAGDGEQFF. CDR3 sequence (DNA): TGTGCCAGCAGTTTGGTAAGGGGACTAGCGGGAGACGGTGAGCAGTTCTTC.

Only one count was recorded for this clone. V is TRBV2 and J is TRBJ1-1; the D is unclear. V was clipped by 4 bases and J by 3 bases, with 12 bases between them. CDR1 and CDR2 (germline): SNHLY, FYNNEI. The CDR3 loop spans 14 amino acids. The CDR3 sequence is CASSVVYGDTEAFF. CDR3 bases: TGTGCCAGCAGTGTAGTCTACGGAGACACTGAAGCTTTCTTT.

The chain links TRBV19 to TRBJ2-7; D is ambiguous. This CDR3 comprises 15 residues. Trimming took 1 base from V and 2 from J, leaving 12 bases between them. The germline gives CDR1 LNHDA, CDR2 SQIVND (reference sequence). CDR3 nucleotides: TGTGCCAGTAGTATAGGGGCAGGAGATCCCTACGAGCAGTACTTC. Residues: CASSIGAGDPYEQYF.

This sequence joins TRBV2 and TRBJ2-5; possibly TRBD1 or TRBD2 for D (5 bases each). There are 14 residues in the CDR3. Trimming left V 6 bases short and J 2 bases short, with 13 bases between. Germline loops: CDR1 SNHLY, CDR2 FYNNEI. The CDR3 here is CASRLGRKQETQYF. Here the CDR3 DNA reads TGTGCCAGCAGGCTGGGACGAAAACAAGAGACCCAGTACTTC.

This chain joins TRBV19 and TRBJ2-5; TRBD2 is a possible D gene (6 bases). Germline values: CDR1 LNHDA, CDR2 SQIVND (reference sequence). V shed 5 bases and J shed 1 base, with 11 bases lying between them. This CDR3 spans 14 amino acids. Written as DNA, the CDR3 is TGTGCCAGTAGTTACGGACTATCCCAAGAGACCCAGTACTTC. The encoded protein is CASSYGLSQETQYF. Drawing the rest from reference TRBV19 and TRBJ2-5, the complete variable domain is DGGITQSPKYLFRKEGQNVTLSCEQNLNHDAMYWYRQDPGQGLRLIYYSQIVNDFQKGDIAEGYSVSREKKESFPLTVTSAQKNPTAFYLCASSYGLSQETQYFGPGTRLLVL.